Listed below are T cell receptor beta chains from one sample, sequenced in a study of T-cell memory formation after mild COVID-19. TCRdb re-called the 5' RACE reads with MiXCR, one entry per CDR3 protein. Of 350,000 to 500,000 distinct CDR3 sequences in the sample, 20% to 30% are singletons; the top ten hold about an eighth. Sequencing was carried out using PBMCs or a T cell subset sorted from them (not recorded which). Source of these receptors: an adult woman who had mild COVID-19 (a few samples of this study predate the infection). Cell type and time point are not known. Each CDR3 is given with its conserved first and last residue. A D gene is named only where the DNA matches it firmly. A clone size is listed for some rows: how often the clone was seen (once, few, many), or a class if it is expanded.

TRBV12-3/TRBV12-4,NA,12,TRBJ2-1,NA,CASRPTRSEQFF,TGTGCCAGCAGACCAACTAGGAGCGAGCAGTTCTTC
TRBV19,NA,13,TRBJ1-3,NA,CASSTGTGNTIYF,TGTGCCAGTAGTACCGGGACTGGAAACACCATATATTTT
TRBV20-1,NA,13,TRBJ2-5,NA,CSAPGLDKETQYF,TGCAGTGCCCCCGGGCTAGACAAAGAGACCCAGTACTTC
TRBV5-6,NA,13,TRBJ2-1,few,CASRGTLYNEQFF,TGTGCCAGCAGGGGGACGCTATACAATGAGCAGTTCTTC
TRBV4-2,TRBD1,15,TRBJ1-1,NA,CASSPQGARGTEAFF,TGTGCCAGCAGCCCGCAGGGGGCGAGGGGCACTGAAGCTTTCTTT
TRBV29-1,NA,12,TRBJ2-1,few,CSPRDANNEQFF,TGCAGCCCTCGGGACGCCAACAATGAGCAGTTCTTC
TRBV29-1,TRBD2,15,TRBJ2-6,NA,CSVTGGEAGANVLTF,TGCAGCGTTACCGGGGGGGAGGCTGGGGCCAACGTCCTGACTTTC
TRBV24-1,NA,17,TRBJ2-6,NA,CATSDHNTISGANVLTF,TGTGCCACCAGTGATCACAACACGATCTCTGGGGCCAACGTCCTGACTTTC
TRBV5-1,NA,14,TRBJ1-2,NA,CASSLEGRDHGYTF,TGCGCCAGCAGCTTGGAGGGCAGGGACCATGGCTACACCTTC
TRBV12-3/TRBV12-4,NA,11,TRBJ2-5,NA,CASSDRGTQYF,TGTGCCAGCAGCGACCGGGGAACCCAGTACTTC
TRBV25-1,NA,14,TRBJ1-1,few,CASSEGGTNTEAFF,TGTGCCAGCAGTGAAGGGGGAACGAACACTGAAGCTTTCTTT
TRBV7-3,TRBD1,14,TRBJ1-2,NA,CASSHNRDSYGYTF,TGTGCCAGCAGCCACAACCGGGACAGCTATGGCTACACCTTC
TRBV5-1,TRBD2,16,TRBJ2-1,few,CASSLLGGARDDEQFF,TGCGCCAGCAGCTTGCTCGGGGGGGCCAGGGACGATGAGCAGTTCTTC
TRBV29-1,NA,13,TRBJ2-2,few,CSVGRGNTGELFF,TGCAGCGTTGGAAGGGGCAACACCGGGGAGCTGTTTTTT
TRBV30,NA,14,TRBJ2-3,NA,CAWSVLRSTDTQYF,TGTGCCTGGAGTGTACTGCGGTCGACAGATACGCAGTATTTT
TRBV6-1,NA,14,TRBJ2-5,NA,CASSEGGEQETQYF,TGTGCCAGCAGTGAAGGGGGAGAACAAGAGACCCAGTACTTC
TRBV5-1,NA,16,TRBJ2-2,few,CASSFLAAANTGELFF,TGCGCCAGCAGCTTCTTAGCGGCCGCGAACACCGGGGAGCTGTTTTTT
TRBV20-1,TRBD2,14,TRBJ2-7,NA,CSAPSGTNSYEKYF,TGCAGTGCCCCTTCCGGGACTAACTCCTACGAGAAGTACTTC
TRBV7-8,NA,13,TRBJ1-1,few,CASSLGSHTEAFF,TGTGCCAGCAGCTTAGGCAGCCACACTGAAGCTTTCTTT
TRBV7-8,TRBD1,16,TRBJ2-2,NA,CASSARDRVNTGELFF,TGTGCCAGCAGCGCCAGGGACAGGGTGAACACCGGGGAGCTGTTTTTT
TRBV12-3/TRBV12-4,NA,15,TRBJ2-2,NA,CASSRVLTDTGELFF,TGTGCCAGCAGTCGTGTGCTGACGGACACCGGGGAGCTGTTTTTT
TRBV12-3/TRBV12-4,NA,15,TRBJ2-3,few,CASSFGGAGADTQYF,TGTGCCAGCAGTTTTGGGGGGGCGGGCGCAGATACGCAGTATTTT
TRBV20-1,TRBD2,14,TRBJ2-7,NA,CSALTSSSGYEQYF,TGCAGTGCTTTGACTAGCTCCAGCGGCTACGAGCAGTACTTC
TRBV20-1,TRBD1,15,TRBJ2-1,few,CSAKRTGAIGNEQFF,TGCAGTGCTAAAAGGACAGGGGCTATTGGGAATGAGCAGTTCTTC
TRBV2,TRBD1,15,TRBJ1-4,NA,CASSERGQPTLKLFF,TGTGCCAGCAGTGAAAGGGGACAGCCAACGCTAAAACTGTTTTTT
TRBV4-1,TRBD1,14,TRBJ1-5,NA,CASSHTGGGQPQHF,TGCGCCAGCAGCCACACAGGGGGCGGTCAGCCCCAGCATTTT
TRBV27,NA,15,TRBJ2-7,NA,CASSLADNPSYEQYF,TGTGCCAGCAGTTTAGCCGACAACCCCTCTTACGAGCAGTACTTC
TRBV5-1,TRBD1,15,TRBJ1-2,NA,CASSLSGGANYGYTF,TGCGCCAGCAGCCTATCAGGGGGCGCAAACTATGGCTACACCTTC
TRBV19,NA,17,TRBJ2-4,NA,CASSRNQGGGAKNIQYF,TGTGCCAGTAGTAGAAACCAGGGAGGCGGTGCCAAAAACATTCAGTACTTC
TRBV5-1,TRBD2,13,TRBJ2-1,NA,CASREVAGLEQFF,TGCGCCAGCAGGGAGGTAGCGGGGTTGGAGCAGTTCTTC
TRBV19,TRBD2,20,TRBJ2-1,few,CASSIGGDYGLADPYNEQFF,TGTGCCAGTAGTATAGGTGGGGACTATGGACTAGCAGACCCCTACAATGAGCAGTTCTTC
TRBV29-1,TRBD2,14,TRBJ2-3,few,CSVRTSILADTQYF,TGCAGCGTAAGGACTAGTATACTCGCAGATACGCAGTATTTT
TRBV9,NA,16,TRBJ2-2,NA,CASKAEGVANTGELFF,TGTGCCAGCAAGGCCGAGGGGGTAGCGAACACCGGGGAGCTGTTTTTT
TRBV4-2,NA,15,TRBJ2-4,few,CASSQDFGSKNIQYF,TGTGCCAGCAGCCAAGACTTCGGCAGCAAAAACATTCAGTACTTC
TRBV20-1,TRBD2,14,TRBJ2-7,many,CSAPRAGQTYEQYF,TGCAGTGCTCCGAGAGCGGGGCAGACCTACGAGCAGTACTTC
TRBV3-1,NA,16,TRBJ1-6,NA,CASSPNSDAWNSPLHF,TGTGCCAGCAGCCCCAATTCCGACGCCTGGAATTCACCCCTCCACTTT
TRBV5-1,NA,14,TRBJ1-1,few,CASSSLSGNTEAFF,TGCGCCAGCAGCTCGCTAAGCGGGAACACTGAAGCTTTCTTT
TRBV12-3/TRBV12-4,TRBD2,15,TRBJ2-2,few,CASRLSGRANGELFF,TGTGCCAGCAGACTAAGCGGGAGGGCCAACGGGGAGCTGTTTTTT
TRBV12-3/TRBV12-4,TRBD1,15,TRBJ2-7,NA,CASSYDRGPRNEQYF,TGTGCCAGCAGCTACGACAGGGGACCTCGGAACGAGCAGTACTTC
TRBV7-2,TRBD1,17,TRBJ2-7,few,CASSLFGRQGASYEQYF,TGTGCCAGCAGCTTATTTGGTCGGCAGGGGGCTTCATACGAGCAGTACTTC
TRBV4-1,TRBD1,15,TRBJ1-4,few,CASSQDGTGAEKLFF,TGCGCCAGCAGCCAAGACGGGACAGGGGCTGAAAAACTGTTTTTT
TRBV9,TRBD2,14,TRBJ2-1,few,CASSDHGTSGQQFF,TGTGCCAGCAGCGATCATGGGACTAGCGGACAGCAGTTCTTC
TRBV20-1,TRBD1,11,TRBJ1-4,NA,CSARGTGRLFF,TGCAGTGCTAGAGGGACAGGGAGACTGTTTTTT